This T cell receptor (beta chain) came from a study of identical twins (TCRdb year 2016). For the study in its entirety: To test whether fetal clonotypes persist, this study deep-sequenced TCR alpha and beta repertoires from monozygotic twins, from unrelated adults of various ages, and from cord blood. To rule out contamination, the twin experiments were replicated at different times with different library preparation protocols. The full study reports these points: Conclusions relied on cross-sectional statistical analysis, since the same donors could not be followed over many years. A weaker excess of twin sharing was found in beta out-of-frame sequences because the signal-to-noise ratio was lowered by fewer shared sequences. Fewer insertions were carried by abundant cord blood beta clonotypes; a weaker similar trend was observed in young adult naive repertoires, while no such trend was observed in memory repertoires. Zero-insertion analyses could be partly confounded by invariant T cells such as MAIT and iNKT, although diverse VJ usage argued against such confounding for most clonotypes. Compared with coincidental sharing between unrelated individuals, an excess of low generation-probability sequences was observed among out-of-frame TCR alpha sequences shared between twins. Recombination models systematically underestimated out-of-frame TCR alpha sharing in monozygotic twins but agreed with sharing between unrelated individuals.

Regarding this clonotype: This clone's antigen is unknown. Base quality data are lacking; no much larger clone is found one base away.

The library was produced with 5' RACE. The run used an Illumina HiSeq 2000. A universal primer binding site was added through template switching, and the final cDNA carried a unique molecular identifier so that TCR cDNA molecules could be counted accurately. Specific primers in the conserved constant-segment region were used to synthesize first-strand cDNA for TCR alpha and beta chains. To control for contamination, every cDNA library carried two barcodes: a SMART-Mk sample barcode plus Illumina barcodes. TruSeq adapter sequences, together with Illumina sample barcodes, were added in two successive PCR steps. The Illumina HiSeq platform was used with custom primers to sequence TCR alpha and beta cDNA libraries. The study's own analysis went as follows. MiGEC processed the raw reads to extract unique molecular identifiers, while MiXCR was used to determine the CDR3 positions. For each individual, recombination models were inferred using an EM algorithm with the repgenHMM and IGoR tools. The tcR package in R was used for shared clonotype analysis, with sharing normalized by the product of cloneset sizes. To study raw recombination without the effects of thymic and clonal selection, out-of-frame nonproductive sequences were analyzed. TCRdb itself trimmed the public reads at Q25 with fastp, ran MiXCR and retained productive beta chains. Every distinct CDR3 protein forms one entry, paired with its most common genes and DNA. The V and J calls here are based on TCRdb, not the publication. The sample has approximately 500,000 distinct CDR3 sequences on record, more than 20% of them singletons. The top ten clones comprise about 3% of the sample.

Every donor in the study was a healthy Caucasian. Three pairs of female monozygotic twins, all aged 18 to 29 years, were included in the twin cohort. Positive isolation kits from Invitrogen were used to isolate CD4+ and CD8+ T cell populations. The same specimen was also included in a second study, on T cells expressing NK-cell markers. The second study reports: Three sorted T-cell subsets (CD3+CD56+NKG2C+, CD3+CD56+NKG2C- and CD3+CD56-NKG2C+) from under 10 donors had their TCR beta-chain repertoires profiled. Among the eight sequenced donors, seven were HCMV-seropositive and one was HCMV-seronegative. To restrict sorting to alphabetaTCR-expressing T cells, an anti-gammadeltaTCR antibody was added in several experiments. In over five donors, the dominant CD3+CD56+NKG2C+ clonotypes were among the top 10 CD8+ clonotypes and accounted for roughly 1.0-8% of CD8+ T cells. Those dominant clonotypes were again the most abundant among CD3+CD56-NKG2C+ cells in a few donors, at about 25-60.1%. Whether the expanded NKG2C-expressing T cell clones were specific for HCMV antigens remained unclear. The study sequenced eight donors, all healthy volunteers chosen at random: three men and five women. HCMV serostatus was determined by detecting HCMV-specific IgG in serum with a commercial ELISA kit. Reads were demultiplexed and grouped by UMI with MIGEC, and clonotypes were assembled and quantified with MiTCR. To exclude erroneous sequences, any TCR cDNA sequence not supported by at least two reads was discarded. The tcR package was used for downstream repertoire analysis, and clonotypes were matched between fractions using CDR3 nucleotide sequence together with V segment. VDJmatch was used to annotate antigen specificity against VDJdb, with one amino acid substitution in CDR3 permitted.

This TCR was recovered from a young woman in good health. Input material: CD4+ T cells sorted from blood.

The nucleotide sequence is TGTGCTAGTGGTTTGGTAGTTACACCCGGAGGAAAACTGTTTTTT. It translates as CASGLVVTPGGKLFF. This receptor chain uses TRBV12-5 and TRBJ1-4, with no D gene named confidently. The CDR3 goes from the cysteine to the phenylalanine over 15 residues. Solely the CDR3 DNA is kept, with 45 bases framed from the first base. Based on the germline V gene, the CDR1 and CDR2 sequences are LGHNT and FRNRAP. V was cut back by 0 bases and J by 10 bases, leaving a gap of 15 bases between them.